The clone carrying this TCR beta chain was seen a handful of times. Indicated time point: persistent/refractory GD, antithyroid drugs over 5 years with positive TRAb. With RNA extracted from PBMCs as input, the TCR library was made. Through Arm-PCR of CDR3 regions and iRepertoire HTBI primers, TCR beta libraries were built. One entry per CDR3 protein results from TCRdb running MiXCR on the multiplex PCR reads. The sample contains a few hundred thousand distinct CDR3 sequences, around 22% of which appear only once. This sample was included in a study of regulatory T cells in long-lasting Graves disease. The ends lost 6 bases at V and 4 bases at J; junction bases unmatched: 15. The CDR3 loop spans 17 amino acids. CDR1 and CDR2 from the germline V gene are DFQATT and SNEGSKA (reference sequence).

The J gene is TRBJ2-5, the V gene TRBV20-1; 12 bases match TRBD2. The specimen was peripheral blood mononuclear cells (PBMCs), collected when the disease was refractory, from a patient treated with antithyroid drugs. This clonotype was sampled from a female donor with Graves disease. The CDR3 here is CSARKTSGSNWGETQYF. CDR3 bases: TGCAGTGCGAGGAAGACTAGCGGGAGTAATTGGGGAGAGACCCAGTACTTC.